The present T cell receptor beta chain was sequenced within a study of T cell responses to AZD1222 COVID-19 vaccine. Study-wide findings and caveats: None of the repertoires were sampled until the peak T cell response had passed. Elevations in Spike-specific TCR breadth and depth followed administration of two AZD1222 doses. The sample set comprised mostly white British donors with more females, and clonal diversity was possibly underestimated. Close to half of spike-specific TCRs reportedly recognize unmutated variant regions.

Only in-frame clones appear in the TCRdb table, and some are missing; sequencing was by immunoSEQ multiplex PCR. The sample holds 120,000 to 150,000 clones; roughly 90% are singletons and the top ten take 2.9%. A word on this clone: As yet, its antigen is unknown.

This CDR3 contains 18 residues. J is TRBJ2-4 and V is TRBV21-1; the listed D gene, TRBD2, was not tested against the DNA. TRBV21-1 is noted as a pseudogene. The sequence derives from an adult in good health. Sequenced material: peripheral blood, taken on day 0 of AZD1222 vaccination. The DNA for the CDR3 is TGTGCCAGCAGCAGGCACCCGTCCTGTCGGGAAGCCAAAAACATTCAGTACTTC. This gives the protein CASSRHPSCREAKNIQYF.